The rows below give T cell receptor beta chains drawn from one sample of a study of regulatory T cells in long-lasting Graves disease. TCRdb redid the calling of the multiplex PCR reads with MiXCR, one entry per CDR3 protein. There are a few hundred thousand distinct CDR3 sequences in the sample; around 20% occur only once, and roughly 28% lies in the top ten. Sample: peripheral blood mononuclear cells (PBMCs), taken when the disease was refractory, from a patient treated with antithyroid drugs. The receptor source for this set is a female donor with Graves disease. Each CDR3 is given without its conserved first and last residue. D genes are given only for firm matches. For some rows the clone size is stated as once, few or many, or as a class when expanded; others skip it.

TRBV20-1 TRBD1 . SARKNRGPFPEQY
TRBV20-1 TRBD1 few SARDLGQGVYEQY
TRBV13 TRBD1 . ASSRGQPQETQY
TRBV25-1 TRBD1 . ASSGAGGPGNYGYT
TRBV29-1 . many SVRGTNTGELF
TRBV20-1 . . SAWTTTGTSEQY
TRBV5-1 . . ASSLDASRNSPLH
TRBV11-2 TRBD2 many ASSFLTSGSREQY
TRBV2 . many ASSTLYGLAKNIQY
TRBV7-2 . many ASSGRINEKLF
TRBV19 . . ASSPRSGWGLGNQPQH
TRBV20-1 TRBD2 many SAGLLAGEGETQY
TRBV24-1 . . ATSDGTSRKIYEQY
TRBV12-3/TRBV12-4 . . AEGGGSTGELF
TRBV6-5 . many ASSYPRRDIRVRQY
TRBV3-1 . many ASSQDYLSYEQY
TRBV12-3/TRBV12-4 . many ASSLAQGRGTEAF
TRBV6-1 . . ASSTLVRSGQKKETQY
TRBV15 . . ATSRGSGAF
TRBV15 . few ATSRDANTEAF
TRBV2 . few ASKLHPSSYEQY
TRBV4-1 . once ASSQAGWPMNTEAF
TRBV12-3/TRBV12-4 . medium-sized ASQIRPSDGYT
TRBV5-6 . few ASSLANGGFDQY
TRBV29-1 TRBD2 few SVRAGVYEQY
TRBV2 . many ASSAETGRNQPQH
TRBV7-8 . few ASSLAGGTQY
TRBV5-1 . few ASSLEGGGPNTEAF
TRBV20-1 . . SAQRDAAYEQY
TRBV6-5 . . ASSYSRARSPLH
TRBV6-5 . . ASSLLTENTEAF
TRBV2 . . ASSEVVGRNEQF
TRBV28 . many ASSLGTNGELF
TRBV6-1 TRBD2 few ASSASGIGEQF
TRBV11-3 TRBD2 many ASSLAATSGRGTGELF
TRBV4-1 . . ASSQVDNSPFYEQY
TRBV2 TRBD1 many ASTDRSGGFGYT
TRBV27 . few ASSLSTGQETQY
TRBV29-1 . few SVEVGGDSNQPQH
TRBV2 . many ASSELRVGNTIY
TRBV19 . . ASRPRDTGGSNQPQH
TRBV27 TRBD1 few ASRTGTGGIYEQY
TRBV24-1 . many ATSDLVRSGANVLT
TRBV19 TRBD1 few ASTPDRGVVGYT
TRBV2 . many ASRQFEAF
TRBV12-3/TRBV12-4 TRBD1 many ASSGQGGYT
TRBV19 TRBD1 many ASSGADRAKEKLF
TRBV15 . . ATSRENYGYT
TRBV11-2 . many ASSSLVGAEAYEQY
TRBV29-1 . . SAGTGHFYEQY
TRBV19 . many ASGFGSLYEQY
TRBV5-1 . once ASSGWDTEAF
TRBV6-1 TRBD2 few ASSGSSGSLSYEQY
TRBV7-2 TRBD1 few ASSQQGAISNQPQH
TRBV28 TRBD1 many ASSTQGAANEKLF